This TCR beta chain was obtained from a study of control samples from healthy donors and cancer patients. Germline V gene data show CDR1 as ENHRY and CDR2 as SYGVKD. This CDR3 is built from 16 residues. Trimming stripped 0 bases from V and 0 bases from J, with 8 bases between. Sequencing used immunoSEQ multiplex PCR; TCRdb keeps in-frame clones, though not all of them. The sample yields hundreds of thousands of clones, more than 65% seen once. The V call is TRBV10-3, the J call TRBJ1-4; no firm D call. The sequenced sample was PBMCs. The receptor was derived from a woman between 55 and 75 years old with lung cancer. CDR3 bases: TGTGCCATCAGTGAGTCGCGTGGTGCAACTAATGAAAAACTGTTTTTT. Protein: CAISESRGATNEKLFF.